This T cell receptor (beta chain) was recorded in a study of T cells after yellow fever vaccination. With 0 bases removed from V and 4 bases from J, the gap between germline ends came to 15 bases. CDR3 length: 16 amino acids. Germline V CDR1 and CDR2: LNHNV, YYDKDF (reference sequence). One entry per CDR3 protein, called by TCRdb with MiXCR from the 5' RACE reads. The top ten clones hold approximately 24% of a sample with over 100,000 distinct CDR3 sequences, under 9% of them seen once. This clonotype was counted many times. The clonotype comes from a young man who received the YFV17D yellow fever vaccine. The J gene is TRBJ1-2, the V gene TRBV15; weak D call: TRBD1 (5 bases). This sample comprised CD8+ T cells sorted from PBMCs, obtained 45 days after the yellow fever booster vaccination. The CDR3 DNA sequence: TGTGCCACCAGCAGAGATACGGTCGGACACTTCTATGGCTACACCTTC. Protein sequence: CATSRDTVGHFYGYTF.